These 32 T cell receptor beta chains were sequenced from one sample in a study of blood T cell repertoires in COVID-19. This table comes from immunoSEQ multiplex PCR, and its TCRdb copy is limited to in-frame clones, with some not included. The sample yields 200,000 or so clones, under 90% seen once. The sample was peripheral blood. The receptors were gathered from a person in their 70s with COVID-19, enrolled during active disease.

The chain carries TRBV7-9 and TRBJ1-1; 7 bases fit TRBD1. CDR1 and CDR2 (germline): SEHNR, FQNEAQ (reference sequence). The V segment lost 3 bases and the J segment 7 bases; nucleotides outside the gene matches: 11. The CDR3 is 15 amino acids. CDR3 in amino acids: CASSFATGVGGEAFF. As DNA, the CDR3 is TGTGCCAGCAGCTTCGCCACAGGGGTTGGAGGTGAAGCTTTCTTT.

The chain couples TRBV12-3 or TRBV12-4 to TRBJ1-2; D perhaps matches TRBD1 (6 bases). The length of the CDR3 is 12 residues. V was trimmed by 6 bases and J by 8 bases, leaving 13 bases between them. The CDR3, as DNA: TGTGCCAGCAGGCAACAGGGAAGGGGCTACACCTTC. Translated: CASRQQGRGYTF.

The V gene is TRBV5-1, the J gene TRBJ2-2; 9 bases match TRBD1. The CDR3 has 16 amino acids. Per germline, CDR1 SGHRS and CDR2 YFSETQ. With 1 base clipped from V and 3 bases from J, the junction kept 4 bases outside the gene matches. In DNA, the CDR3 is TGCGCCAGCAGCTTGACAGGGGGCCTGGACACCGGGGAGCTGTTTTTT. Protein sequence: CASSLTGGLDTGELFF.

V usage is TRBV5-1 and J usage is TRBJ1-1; D gene unclear. Per germline, CDR1 SGHRS and CDR2 YFSETQ. The CDR3 totals 16 residues. V was trimmed by 4 bases and J by 0 bases, leaving 16 bases between them. The CDR3 coding sequence is TGCGCCAGCAGCCCCGGAATACAGATCATGAACACTGAAGCTTTCTTT. Its protein is CASSPGIQIMNTEAFF. The variable domain in full, with the rest retrieved from reference TRBV5-1 and TRBJ1-1, is KAGVTQTPRYLIKTRGQQVTLSCSPISGHRSVSWYQQTPGQGLQFLFEYFSETQRNKGNFPGRFSGRQFSNSRSEMNVSTLELGDSALYLCASSPGIQIMNTEAFFGQGTRLTVV.

V gene TRBV7-2 combines with J gene TRBJ1-6; a weak D match, TRBD1 (6 bases). Germline V gives CDR1 SGHTA, CDR2 FQGNSA. This CDR3 comprises 14 residues. V dropped 5 bases and J dropped 8 bases, with 13 bases sitting between them. The CDR3 spells CASSQDRRDSPLHF. As DNA, the CDR3 is TGTGCCAGCAGCCAAGACAGGAGAGATTCACCCCTCCACTTT.

The chain uses TRBV28 and TRBJ1-1; D gene unclear. V was clipped by 7 bases and J by 6 bases, with 9 bases between them. CDR1 is MDHEN, CDR2 SYDVKM, per germline. CDR3 length: 11 amino acids. The CDR3 nucleotides read TGTGCCAGCACACAAGGAGCTGAAGCTTTCTTT. This gives the protein CASTQGAEAFF.

The CDR3 loop is CASSVTGVRGTEAFF. The DNA of the CDR3 is TGCGCCAGCAGCGTAACAGGGGTTAGGGGAACTGAAGCTTTCTTT. The chain uses TRBV5-1 and TRBJ1-1, with TRBD1 identical over 7 bases. V gave up 4 bases and J gave up 5 bases; unmatched junction bases: 11. The CDR3 totals 15 residues. The V gene's germline CDR1 is SGHRS and CDR2 YFSETQ.

The chain carries TRBV5-1 and TRBJ2-7, with 11 bases identical to TRBD2. The germline V gene encodes CDR1 SGHRS and CDR2 YFSETQ. The CDR3 is made up of 16 amino acids. The trim removed 3 bases at V and 0 bases at J, leaving 5 bases unmatched. CDR3 nucleotide sequence: TGCGCCAGCAGCTCTAGACTAGCGGGGACCTCCTACGAGCAGTACTTC. Translating it yields CASSSRLAGTSYEQYF. Full variable domain (remainder filled in from reference TRBV5-1 and TRBJ2-7): KAGVTQTPRYLIKTRGQQVTLSCSPISGHRSVSWYQQTPGQGLQFLFEYFSETQRNKGNFPGRFSGRQFSNSRSEMNVSTLELGDSALYLCASSSRLAGTSYEQYFGPGTRLTVT.

This clone was seen once. This chain connects TRBV6-2 or TRBV6-3 to TRBJ1-5, with D perhaps matching TRBD1 (6 bases). The CDR3 length is 16 residues. In germline, CDR1 is MNHEY, CDR2 SVGEGT. Deletions cut 5 bases from V and 2 bases from J, with 16 bases between. CDR3 sequence reads: CASSKTGFGGNQPQHF. CDR3 in DNA: TGTGCCAGCAGTAAAACAGGGTTTGGGGGCAATCAGCCCCAGCATTTT.

V and J are TRBV28 and TRBJ1-4, with D perhaps TRBD1 (5 bases). The CDR3 is 16 amino acids. Germline V gives CDR1 MDHEN, CDR2 SYDVKM. V was clipped by 5 bases and J by 8 bases, with 21 bases between them. This CDR3 reads CASSAGWVGVGEKLFF. The CDR3 coding sequence is TGTGCCAGCAGTGCAGGGTGGGTTGGAGTCGGGGAAAAACTGTTTTTT. Filled out from reference TRBV28 and TRBJ1-4, the complete variable domain reads DVKVTQSSRYLVKRTGEKVFLECVQDMDHENMFWYRQDPGLGLRLIYFSYDVKMKEKGDIPEGYSVSREKKERFSLILESASTNQTSMYLCASSAGWVGVGEKLFFGSGTQLSVL.

The chain couples TRBV23-1 to TRBJ1-6; TRBD1 agrees at 7 bases. TRBV23-1 qualifies as an ORF whose function is uncertain. The CDR3 spans 18 residues. The junction had 12 bases not matched to a gene; V was cut back by 0 bases and J by 7 bases. CDR3 coding DNA: TGCGCCAGCAGTCAATCGGCAGGGAAGGGGGCTCGGAATTCACCCCTCCACTTT. It encodes CASSQSAGKGARNSPLHF.

The chain joins TRBV18 to TRBJ2-1; tentative D call: TRBD2 (6 bases). This CDR3 has 14 residues. Germline V gene lookup returns CDR1 KGHSH and CDR2 LQKENI. V was trimmed by 3 bases and J by 9 bases, leaving 15 bases between them. The CDR3 nucleotides read TGTGCCAGCTCACCGACGGGAGAAACGGTTGAGCAGTTCTTC. Residues: CASSPTGETVEQFF.

The genes are TRBV6-6 and TRBJ1-2; maybe TRBD1 (6 bases). Trimming cost V 7 bases and J 5 bases, with 17 bases left between them. CDR3 length equals 14 residues. Per the germline V gene, CDR1 is MNHNY and CDR2 is SVGAGI (reference sequence). The CDR3 nucleotides read TGTGCCAGCACCTCTGACAGGTCCTTGTATGGCTACACCTTC. Protein sequence: CASTSDRSLYGYTF.

The CDR3 sequence is CASCQNLRSSGNTIYF. CDR3 sequence (DNA): TGTGCCAGTTGTCAAAACTTACGGAGCTCTGGAAACACCATATATTTT. This chain uses TRBV19 with TRBJ1-3; D unclear. Germline V gene sequence: CDR1 LNHDA, CDR2 SQIVND (reference sequence). Trimming took off 8 bases at V and 0 bases at J, with 17 bases between the two ends. This CDR3 contains 16 residues.

V gene TRBV7-2 combines with J gene TRBJ2-1; 9 bases align to TRBD2. The V gene end was trimmed by 2 bases and the J gene end by 7 bases; junction bases not matched to a gene: 6. This CDR3 region has 15 residues. Germline-derived CDR1 and CDR2 are SGHTA and FQGNSA. The CDR3 is CASSLSSGSQNEQFF. CDR3 coding DNA: TGTGCCAGCAGCTTAAGTAGCGGGAGTCAGAATGAGCAGTTCTTC.

The genes are TRBV12-3 or TRBV12-4 and TRBJ1-5, with D possibly TRBD1 on 5 matching bases. V dropped 7 bases and J dropped 7 bases, with 14 bases sitting between them. The CDR3 runs to 13 residues. In nucleotides, the CDR3 is TGTGCCAGCACCCAGGCGCGGGACCAGCCCCAGCATTTT. This encodes CASTQARDQPQHF.

The rearrangement joins TRBV7-2 to TRBJ2-1; no clear D gene. This CDR3 is built from 12 residues. V shed 2 bases and J shed 6 bases, with 5 bases lying between them. Germline CDR1 SGHTA, CDR2 FQGNSA. The CDR3 DNA reads TGTGCCAGCAGCTTAACGGGCAATGAGCAGTTCTTC. Its protein is CASSLTGNEQFF.

The chain uses TRBV5-1 and TRBJ1-3, with 7 bases identical to TRBD1. CDR1 and CDR2 (germline): SGHRS, YFSETQ. The V gene end was trimmed by 4 bases and the J gene end by 0 bases; junction bases not matched to a gene: 7. The length of the CDR3 is 16 residues. CDR3 in DNA: TGCGCCAGCAGCGTCCGACAGGGAGTCTCTGGAAACACCATATATTTT. Translated: CASSVRQGVSGNTIYF.

The rearrangement uses TRBV5-1 and TRBJ1-1, with D unclear. Trimming shortened V by 5 bases and J by 4 bases, and 15 bases separated the two germline ends. Germline CDR1 and CDR2: SGHRS and YFSETQ. The length of the CDR3 is 14 residues. The CDR3 loop is CASSRERAGTEAFF. CDR3 sequence (DNA): TGCGCCAGCAGTCGTGAGAGGGCGGGCACTGAAGCTTTCTTT.

This clone has just a few counts. The chain carries TRBV19 and TRBJ1-5; tentative D call: TRBD1 (6 bases). Germline values: CDR1 LNHDA, CDR2 SQIVND (reference sequence). There are 15 residues in the CDR3. The germline V and J ends were trimmed by 8 bases and 2 bases, with 16 bases remaining between them. The CDR3 region is CASLNRVVGNQPQHF. The CDR3 coding sequence is TGTGCCAGTTTAAACAGGGTAGTTGGCAATCAGCCCCAGCATTTT.

This sequence joins TRBV5-6 and TRBJ1-6, with D tentatively TRBD1 (6 bases). The CDR3 length is 19 residues. The V end was cut by 6 bases, the J end by 2 bases, with 24 bases between. CDR1 is SGHDT, CDR2 YYEEEE, per germline. The CDR3 DNA reads as TGTGCCAGCAATTCGATAACCATCCCTGGGGGCGCCTATAATTCACCCCTCCACTTT. The encoded protein is CASNSITIPGGAYNSPLHF.

The chain uses TRBV4-3 and TRBJ1-5; D is unclear. CDR1 LGHNA and CDR2 YSLEER come from the germline V gene. The V end lost 0 bases, the J end lost 7 bases, and 7 bases lay between the germline ends. CDR3 size: 13 residues. Here the CDR3 DNA reads TGCGCCAGCAGCCAAGATTTCCAACAGCCCCAGCATTTT. Encoded protein: CASSQDFQQPQHF.

This clone was observed a single time. The chain combines TRBV19 with TRBJ1-5; a possible D gene is TRBD1 (5 bases). V lost 3 bases, J lost 3 bases, and 9 bases lay in between. Germline CDR1 LNHDA, CDR2 SQIVND (reference sequence). This CDR3 region has 14 residues. This CDR3 reads CASSMGLTNQPQHF. The DNA for the CDR3 is TGTGCCAGTAGTATGGGACTGACCAATCAGCCCCAGCATTTT.

The rearrangement joins TRBV9 to TRBJ2-2, with 7 positions matching TRBD1. V was pared by 0 bases and J by 7 bases, with 3 bases of the junction left unmatched. The CDR3 spans 14 residues. CDR1 and CDR2 (germline): SGDLS, YYNGEE. The CDR3 loop is CASSVVGQFGELFF. The CDR3 nucleotides are TGTGCCAGCAGCGTAGTGGGACAGTTCGGGGAGCTGTTTTTT. Filled out from reference TRBV9 and TRBJ2-2, the complete variable domain reads DSGVTQTPKHLITATGQRVTLRCSPRSGDLSVYWYQQSLDQGLQFLIQYYNGEERAKGNILERFSAQQFPDLHSELNLSSLELGDSALYFCASSVVGQFGELFFGEGSRLTVL.

The V call is TRBV7-2, the J call TRBJ2-3; TRBD2 is a possible D gene (7 bases). This CDR3 has 15 residues. Germline lookup yields CDR1 SGHTA and CDR2 FQGNSA. V gave up 3 bases and J gave up 2 bases, with 12 bases separating them. CDR3 amino acids: CASSLNRGATDTQYF. The CDR3 DNA reads TGTGCCAGCAGCTTGAACCGGGGGGCCACAGATACGCAGTATTTT.

The chain joins TRBV2 to TRBJ2-1; no reliable D call. The germline gives CDR1 SNHLY, CDR2 FYNNEI. The CDR3 contains 12 residues. Between the trimmed V and J ends, which lost 7 bases and 4 bases, there was a span of 8 bases. CDR3 amino acids: CASKTTYNEQFF. The CDR3 coding sequence is TGTGCCAGCAAAACTACTTACAATGAGCAGTTCTTC.

The rearrangement uses TRBV28 and TRBJ1-2, with D tentatively TRBD1 (6 bases). Trimming took off 5 bases at V and 2 bases at J, with 18 bases between the two ends. The CDR3 length is 16 residues. Germline CDR1 and CDR2: MDHEN and SYDVKM. The CDR3 DNA reads TGTGCCAGCAGTCCACCCGGGGGGGCCTGGAACTATGGCTACACCTTC. Translating gives CASSPPGGAWNYGYTF.

The genes are TRBV21-1 and TRBJ2-7; no check of the table's D call, TRBD2, against the DNA was made. TRBV21-1 is assigned pseudogene status. The CDR3 is 14 residues long. The CDR3 nucleotides are TGTGCCACCGCGAAGACTAGCGGAGACTACGAGCAGTACTTC. Amino acid sequence: CATAKTSGDYEQYF.

CDR3 nucleotide sequence: TGTGCCAGCAGTTTGACTAATCCCAACTACGAGCAGTACTTC. It codes for CASSLTNPNYEQYF. J is TRBJ2-7 and V is TRBV28; the D gene is possibly TRBD2 (5 bases). The V gene lost 3 bases and the J gene lost 3 bases, with 12 bases spanning the gap. Germline loops: CDR1 MDHEN, CDR2 SYDVKM. This CDR3 spans 14 amino acids.

The chain joins TRBV11-3 to TRBJ2-3; 14 nucleotides line up with TRBD2. The CDR3 loop spans 16 amino acids. V was clipped by 5 bases and J by 5 bases; unmatched bases: 6. Germline CDR1 is SGHNT and CDR2 is YENEEA. CDR3 loop: CASSDGTSGGLDTQYF. CDR3 coding DNA: TGTGCCAGCAGCGACGGGACTAGCGGGGGTTTAGATACGCAGTATTTT.

The rearrangement uses TRBV2 and TRBJ2-1; TRBD2 aligns across 14 bases. The V gene's germline CDR1 is SNHLY and CDR2 FYNNEI. The CDR3 is made up of 16 amino acids. The V gene end was trimmed by 5 bases and the J gene end by 9 bases; junction bases not matched to a gene: 9. The CDR3 bases are TGTGCCAGCAGTCCCCCGGGACTAGCGGGAGTCGTTGAGCAGTTCTTC. This translates into CASSPPGLAGVVEQFF.

The V and J genes are TRBV18 and TRBJ1-1; TRBD1 might be the D (6 bases). The ends were cut back, 5 bases at V and 5 bases at J, with 12 bases in the middle. The CDR3 has 13 amino acids. Germline lookup yields CDR1 KGHSH and CDR2 LQKENI. CDR3 region: CASSKGDGTEAFF. CDR3 DNA sequence: TGTGCCAGCTCAAAGGGGGATGGTACTGAAGCTTTCTTT.